This TCR beta chain was captured by sequencing in a study of PD-1 blockade in classical Hodgkin lymphoma. This clone was seen more than once but under ten times. As yet, its antigen is unknown. Germline is not matched at one junction end, which may reflect a read error. Study outcomes and limitations: Patients with a complete response exhibited baseline diversity comparable to newly diagnosed patients.

The patients all showed relapse after autologous stem cell transplantation, while their brentuximab vedotin exposure varied. Magnetic negative selection was used to purify CD4+ T cells from thawed PBMCs. Sequenced by immunoSEQ multiplex PCR; TCRdb stores in-frame clones only, minus some. The sample has about 8,000 clones, about 74% seen once. The sequenced sample was CD4+ T cells from blood, obtained at baseline. The sequence was obtained from a human donor with classical Hodgkin lymphoma.

The DNA for the CDR3 is TGTGCCACCAGCAGAGATTTGGTGGTGAAGACTGAAGCTTTCTTT. This encodes CATSRDLVVKTEAFF. This chain uses TRBV15 with TRBJ1-1; D gene ambiguous. CDR3 length: 15 amino acids. CDR1 is LNHNV, CDR2 YYDKDF, per germline (reference sequence).